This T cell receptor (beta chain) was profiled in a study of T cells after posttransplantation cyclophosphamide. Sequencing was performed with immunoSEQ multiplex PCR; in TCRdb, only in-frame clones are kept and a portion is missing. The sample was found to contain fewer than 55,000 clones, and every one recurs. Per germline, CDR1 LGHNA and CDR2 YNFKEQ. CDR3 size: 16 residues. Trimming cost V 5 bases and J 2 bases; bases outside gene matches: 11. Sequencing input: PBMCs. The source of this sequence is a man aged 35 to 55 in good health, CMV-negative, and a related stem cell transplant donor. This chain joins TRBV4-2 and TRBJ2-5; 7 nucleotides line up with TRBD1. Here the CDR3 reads CASSSGGTVTQETQYF. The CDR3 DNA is TGTGCCAGCAGCTCAGGTGGGACAGTTACACAAGAGACCCAGTACTTC.